The clone carrying this T cell receptor beta chain was observed a single time. Its antigen remains unknown. These data are taken from a study of vaccination and CD4 T cells after COVID-19. Cultured CD4+ T cell DNA was sequenced using the Oncomine TCR Beta short-read assay. TCRdb reprocessed the PCR reads via MiXCR and lists one record per CDR3 protein. The sample contains over 10,000 distinct CDR3 sequences, approximately 46% of which appear only once. Germline loops: CDR1 SGHVS, CDR2 FQNEAQ. The CDR3 has 16 amino acids. J lost 0 bases, V lost 2 bases, and 3 bases had no gene match. Treatment in this sample: approximately 9-day PBMC culture with coronavirus spike peptide pools or control peptides (ViraFEST assay).

This sequence originates from a human donor who had recovered from COVID-19. The J gene is TRBJ2-1, the V gene TRBV7-8; 8 bases fit TRBD2. The sample here was CD4+ T cells from blood, cultured in vitro, taken after SARS-CoV-2 vaccination. The CDR3 here is CASSLYSGNSYNEQFF. The CDR3 bases are TGTGCCAGCAGCTTATATAGCGGGAACTCCTACAATGAGCAGTTCTTC.